One sample yielded the 18 T cell receptor beta chains listed below, sequenced in a study of control samples from healthy donors and cancer patients. Clones were read by immunoSEQ multiplex PCR, and TCRdb kept only the in-frame ones, dropping some. The sample lists about 150,000 clones, approximately 96% occurring once. The sample comprised blood. The source is a man aged 40-50 years in good health.

V gene TRBV23-1 combines with J gene TRBJ2-7, with a weak D call TRBD2 (5 bases). TRBV23-1 is placed among ORFs of uncertain function. The length of the CDR3 is 18 residues. V was clipped by 1 base and J by 1 base, with 20 bases between them. The CDR3 DNA is TGCGCCAGCAGTCAATTTAGGTCCCGTGTGGGAGAGTCCTACGAGCAGTACTTC. Translation gives CASSQFRSRVGESYEQYF.

The V gene is TRBV5-1, the J gene TRBJ1-1, with 8 bases matching TRBD1. The CDR3 is 13 amino acids. V trimming: 2 bases; J trimming: 8 bases; junction bases outside the gene matches: 5. Germline CDR1 SGHRS, CDR2 YFSETQ. The CDR3 region has the DNA TGCGCCAGCAGCTTTGGTTCAGGGGGCGAAGCTTTCTTT. It is translated as CASSFGSGGEAFF. Together with reference TRBV5-1 and TRBJ1-1, the CDR3 gives the full variable domain: KAGVTQTPRYLIKTRGQQVTLSCSPISGHRSVSWYQQTPGQGLQFLFEYFSETQRNKGNFPGRFSGRQFSNSRSEMNVSTLELGDSALYLCASSFGSGGEAFFGQGTRLTVV.

This chain uses TRBV5-1 with TRBJ2-2, with D possibly being TRBD1 (6 bases). Trimming took 7 bases from V and 2 from J, leaving 15 bases between them. The CDR3 contains 15 residues. Germline-derived CDR1 and CDR2 are SGHRS and YFSETQ. CDR3 in amino acids: CASGLDRTNTGELFF. DNA of the CDR3: TGCGCCAGCGGCCTGGACAGAACTAACACCGGGGAGCTGTTTTTT.

The chain is built from TRBV5-1 and TRBJ1-6; TRBD1 aligns across 7 bases. Trimming took 2 bases from V and 7 from J; bases not matched to a gene: 15. Germline V CDR1 and CDR2: SGHRS, YFSETQ. This CDR3 has 18 residues. The CDR3 coding sequence is TGCGCCAGCAGCTTAGTGCAGACAGGGACCTTATGGAATTCACCCCTCCACTTT. Its protein is CASSLVQTGTLWNSPLHF.

The chain couples TRBV11-2 to TRBJ1-1; D gene uncertain. Germline-derived CDR1 and CDR2 are SGHAT and FQNNGV. Trimming stripped 1 base from V and 0 bases from J, with 12 bases between. There are 16 residues in the CDR3. The CDR3 spells CASSLAPGLVNTEAFF. The DNA for the CDR3 is TGTGCCAGCAGCTTAGCCCCTGGCCTGGTGAACACTGAAGCTTTCTTT. Together with reference TRBV11-2 and TRBJ1-1, the CDR3 gives the full variable domain: EAGVAQSPRYKIIEKRQSVAFWCNPISGHATLYWYQQILGQGPKLLIQFQNNGVVDDSQLPKDRFSAERLKGVDSTLKIQPAKLEDSAVYLCASSLAPGLVNTEAFFGQGTRLTVV.

V usage is TRBV24-1 and J usage is TRBJ1-2, with D perhaps matching TRBD1 (5 bases). V was shortened by 5 bases and J by 7 bases, with 13 bases between the two germline ends. In germline, CDR1 is KGHDR, CDR2 SFDVKD. The length of the CDR3 is 13 residues. This CDR3 reads CATSAPGGLGYTF. The CDR3 DNA reads TGTGCCACCAGTGCCCCCGGGGGTCTTGGCTACACCTTC.

The chain combines TRBV12-3 or TRBV12-4 with TRBJ1-5; TRBD1 matches at 7 bases. The CDR3 is 13 amino acids. J gave up 4 bases and V 7 bases, and 4 bases lay outside the gene matches. CDR3 protein: CASKGTANQPQHF. The CDR3 DNA reads as TGTGCCAGCAAGGGGACAGCAAATCAGCCCCAGCATTTT.

The chain is built from TRBV4-2 and TRBJ1-1; the D is unclear. This CDR3 comprises 14 residues. Germline V gene lookup returns CDR1 LGHNA and CDR2 YNFKEQ. V gave up 1 base and J gave up 4 bases, with 10 bases separating them. CDR3 sequence (DNA): TGTGCCAGCAGCCAAGGGGGTGAGGGCACTGAAGCTTTCTTT. As protein: CASSQGGEGTEAFF.

This chain's CDR3 is CASTGGYSGNTIYF. The CDR3 DNA is TGTGCCAGCACCGGAGGGTACTCTGGAAACACCATATATTTT. The chain joins TRBV6-5 to TRBJ1-3; D call uncertain. CDR3 length: 14 amino acids. Trimming took off 7 bases at V and 0 bases at J, with 10 bases between the two ends. Germline-derived CDR1 and CDR2 are MNHEY and SVGAGI.

The rearrangement links TRBV30 to TRBJ1-5; 10 bases agree with TRBD1. The trim removed 5 bases at V and 6 bases at J, leaving 7 bases unmatched. This CDR3 is built from 14 residues. Germline V gene lookup returns CDR1 GTSNPN and CDR2 SVGIG (reference sequence). In nucleotides, the CDR3 is TGTGCCTGGCGTGGGACAGGGGATCCTCAGCCCCAGCATTTT. Amino acids: CAWRGTGDPQPQHF.

The chain combines TRBV5-1 with TRBJ1-1, with unresolved D. V shed 0 bases and J shed 4 bases, with 19 bases lying between them. There are 17 residues in the CDR3. Per germline, CDR1 SGHRS and CDR2 YFSETQ. The CDR3 nucleotides read TGCGCCAGCAGCTTGGGCTTTACCAATACTAGGGTCACTGAAGCTTTCTTT. This codes for CASSLGFTNTRVTEAFF. The variable domain in full, completed from reference TRBV5-1 and TRBJ1-1, reads KAGVTQTPRYLIKTRGQQVTLSCSPISGHRSVSWYQQTPGQGLQFLFEYFSETQRNKGNFPGRFSGRQFSNSRSEMNVSTLELGDSALYLCASSLGFTNTRVTEAFFGQGTRLTVV.

V usage is TRBV4-1 and J usage is TRBJ2-4; a weak D match, TRBD2 (7 bases). The germline V gene encodes CDR1 MGHRA and CDR2 YSYEKL. This CDR3 spans 19 amino acids. V dropped 1 base and J dropped 2 bases, with 21 bases sitting between them. CDR3 coding DNA: TGCGCCAGCAGCCAAGCGGCGGGGGCCCTGGTTTCTCCCAAAAACATTCAGTACTTC. Translating gives CASSQAAGALVSPKNIQYF.

This sequence joins TRBV5-4 and TRBJ2-3, with no clear D. V gave up 0 bases and J gave up 3 bases, with 17 bases separating them. The CDR3 extends over 17 amino acids. Germline CDR1 and CDR2: SGHNT and YYREEE (reference sequence). The CDR3 DNA sequence: TGTGCCAGCAGCTTGGATGGCGCAAGGCTAAGGACAGATACGCAGTATTTT. It is translated as CASSLDGARLRTDTQYF.

The chain couples TRBV2 to TRBJ1-1, with a possible D match to TRBD1 (6 bases). The CDR3 is 14 amino acids. The germline V gene encodes CDR1 SNHLY and CDR2 FYNNEI. V gave up 6 bases and J gave up 0 bases, with 11 bases separating them. In DNA form, the CDR3 reads TGTGCCAGCAGCCACAGGGACTTGAACACTGAAGCTTTCTTT. Translation: CASSHRDLNTEAFF.

The V call is TRBV6-5, the J call TRBJ1-4; possibly TRBD1 for D (5 bases). The CDR3 loop spans 15 amino acids. Looked up from germline, CDR1 is MNHEY and CDR2 is SVGAGI. The V gene lost 8 bases and the J gene lost 3 bases, with 16 bases spanning the gap. The CDR3 here is CASGLWGSANEKLFF. CDR3 in DNA: TGTGCCAGCGGACTTTGGGGGAGTGCTAATGAAAAACTGTTTTTT.

This clone was observed a few times. The V call is TRBV6-5, the J call TRBJ2-2, with TRBD2 as a possible D gene (6 bases). Trimming pared 2 bases from V and 7 bases from J, leaving 17 bases between. This CDR3 is built from 16 residues. Germline assignment: CDR1 MNHEY and CDR2 SVGAGI. CDR3 region: CASSYRGSQSIGELFF. DNA for the CDR3: TGTGCCAGCAGTTACCGGGGGTCCCAGAGCATCGGGGAGCTGTTTTTT.

J is TRBJ1-2 and V is TRBV6-1; a possible D gene is TRBD1 (5 bases). The ends were cut back, 2 bases at V and 7 bases at J, with 17 bases in the middle. Germline V gene data show CDR1 as MNHNS and CDR2 as SASEGT. The CDR3 covers 15 residues. The CDR3 DNA follows: TGTGCCAGCAGTGAAAGGGGCAGGGCCGCCTCTGGCTACACCTTC. Translation gives CASSERGRAASGYTF.

V usage is TRBV11-2 and J usage is TRBJ1-1, with D possibly matching TRBD1 (5 bases). Germline V gene lookup returns CDR1 SGHAT and CDR2 FQNNGV. The CDR3 contains 13 residues. V gave up 8 bases and J gave up 10 bases, with 20 bases separating them. CDR3 sequence (DNA): TGTGCCAGCGGGGGTGGCCCGAACGAGAGAGCTTTCTTT. The encoded protein is CASGGGPNERAFF.